This T cell receptor beta chain was sequenced for a study of blood T cell repertoires in COVID-19. Study information: Both acute and convalescent COVID-19 samples were obtained from the United States, Italy and Spain. In each case, the material was cDNA or gDNA derived from T cells, B-cell-depleted T cells, or PBMCs.

Authors' processing steps: By means of reference gene primer amplification, nucleated cell counts were estimated. Assay used: immunoSEQ multiplex PCR; TCRdb lists only in-frame clones, some missing. D and trimming come from the DNA, and the V and J calls and clone size come from that table. The profile shows about 200,000 clones, around 80% of them singletons. Trimming cost V 5 bases and J 2 bases; bases outside gene matches: 2. Per the germline V gene, CDR1 is SGHTA and CDR2 is FQGTGA. This CDR3 contains 14 residues. Sequencing was carried out using peripheral blood. The TCR was taken from a middle-aged woman with acute or convalescent COVID-19. The rearrangement uses TRBV7-3 and TRBJ2-1, with 8 nucleotides matching TRBD2. The CDR3 here is CASSPRGAYNEQFF. In DNA, the CDR3 is TGTGCCAGCAGCCCGCGGGGGGCCTACAATGAGCAGTTCTTC.